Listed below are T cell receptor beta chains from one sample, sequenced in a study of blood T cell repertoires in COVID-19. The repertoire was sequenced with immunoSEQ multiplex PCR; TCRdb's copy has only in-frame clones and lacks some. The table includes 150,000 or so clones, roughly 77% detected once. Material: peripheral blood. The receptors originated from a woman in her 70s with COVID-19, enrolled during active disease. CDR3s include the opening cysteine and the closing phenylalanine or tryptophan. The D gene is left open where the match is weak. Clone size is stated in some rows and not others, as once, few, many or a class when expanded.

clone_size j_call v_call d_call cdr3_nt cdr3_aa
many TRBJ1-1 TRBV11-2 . TGTGCCAGCAGCGCCGGGGGGGGCTGGGGACGGGTGCACACTGAAGCTTTCTTT CASSAGGGWGRVHTEAFF
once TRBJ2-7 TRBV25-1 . TGTGCCAGCAGTGTTTCAGGGTTCTCCGAGCAGTACTTC CASSVSGFSEQYF
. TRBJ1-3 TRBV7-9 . TGTGCCAGCAGCTTGGGCGGACTTGGGCAAGGAAACACCATATATTTT CASSLGGLGQGNTIYF
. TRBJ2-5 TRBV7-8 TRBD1 TGTGCCAGCGGCTGGGGACAGGGGGAGACCCAGTACTTC CASGWGQGETQYF
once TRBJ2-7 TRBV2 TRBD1 TGTGCCAGCAGCAGGGGGCTTCGCGAGCAGTACTTC CASSRGLREQYF
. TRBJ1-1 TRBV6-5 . TGTGCCAGCAGTTACTCGATCCCAGTGAACACTGAAGCTTTCTTT CASSYSIPVNTEAFF
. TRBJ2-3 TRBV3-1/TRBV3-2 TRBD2 TGTGCCAGCAGCCCTCGGACTAGCGGGGCCACAGATACGCAGTATTTT CASSPRTSGATDTQYF
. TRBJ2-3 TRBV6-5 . TGTGCCAGCAGTTACGTTGGGGCACCCACAGATACGCAGTATTTT CASSYVGAPTDTQYF
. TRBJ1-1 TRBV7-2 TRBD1 TGTGCCAGCAGCTTATCAGGGGGTTGGACTGAAGCTTTCTTT CASSLSGGWTEAFF
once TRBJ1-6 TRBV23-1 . TGCGCCAGCAGTCAATCAGGCGGGGCTAGGTCCTATAATTCACCCCTCCACTTT CASSQSGGARSYNSPLHF
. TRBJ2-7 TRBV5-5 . TGTGCCAGCAGGGACGACTACTACGAGCAGTACTTC CASRDDYYEQYF
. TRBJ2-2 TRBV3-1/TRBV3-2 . TGTGCCAGCAGCCAAGATATCGCCACTGGTGGGGAGCTGTTTTTT CASSQDIATGGELFF
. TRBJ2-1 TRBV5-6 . TGTGCCAGCCGACTTGGGAGCAGCTCCTACAATGAGCAGTTCTTC CASRLGSSSYNEQFF
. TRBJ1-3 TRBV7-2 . TGTGCCAGCAGCCGGTGGTCGGGGGGCGGAAACACCATATATTTT CASSRWSGGGNTIYF
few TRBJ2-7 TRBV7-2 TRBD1 TGTGCCAGCAGCTGGGGACAGGGGTTGTACGAGCAGTACTTC CASSWGQGLYEQYF
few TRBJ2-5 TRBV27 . TGTGCCAGCAGTAGGCCAGGAAAAGAGACCCAGTACTTC CASSRPGKETQYF
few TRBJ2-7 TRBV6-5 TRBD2 TGTGCCAGCAGTTACTCGTACCGGGGGGACTACGAGCAGTACTTC CASSYSYRGDYEQYF
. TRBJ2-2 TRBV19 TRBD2 TGTGCCAGTAGTATGCGTAGCGGGGGTTTCAACACCGGGGAGCTGTTTTTT CASSMRSGGFNTGELFF
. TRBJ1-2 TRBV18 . TGTGCCAGCTCGTTCGAGGCAGAGGCACATGGCTACACCTTC CASSFEAEAHGYTF
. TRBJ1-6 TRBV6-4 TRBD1 TGTGCCAGCAGTGAGGTGCAGGGGGGTTCACCCCTCCACTTT CASSEVQGGSPLHF
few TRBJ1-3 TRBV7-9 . TGTGCCAGCAGCTTGTCCATCTCTGGAAACACCATATATTTT CASSLSISGNTIYF
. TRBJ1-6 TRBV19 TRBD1 TGTGCCAGTAGTGCCCGGGACAGGGATCTTACCCTCCACTTT CASSARDRDLTLHF
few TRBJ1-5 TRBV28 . TGTGCCAGCAGTTTATTTAAGGGGGGCAATCAGCCCCAGCATTTT CASSLFKGGNQPQHF
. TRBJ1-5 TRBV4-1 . TGCGCCAGCAGACGAAGGGAGGAGGGCAATCAGCCCCAGCATTTT CASRRREEGNQPQHF
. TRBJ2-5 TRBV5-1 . TGCGCCAGCAGGCGGCAGCAAGAGACCCAGTACTTC CASRRQQETQYF
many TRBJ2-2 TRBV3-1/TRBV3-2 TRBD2 TGTGCCAGCAGCCACCTAATGACTAGCGGGGGGCACGCTAACACCGGGGAGCTGTTTTTT CASSHLMTSGGHANTGELFF
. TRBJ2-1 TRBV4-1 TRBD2 TGCGCCAGCAGCCAACTTTCTAGCGGCCCTTTCAATGAGCAGTTCTTC CASSQLSSGPFNEQFF
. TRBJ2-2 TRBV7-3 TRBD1 TGTGCCAGCAGCCGTTCCGGGACAGTGAACACCGGGGAGCTGTTTTTT CASSRSGTVNTGELFF
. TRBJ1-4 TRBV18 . TGTGCCAGCTCACCGGCGCTCAGGGGACGTGATGAAAAACTGTTTTTT CASSPALRGRDEKLFF
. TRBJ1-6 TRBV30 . TGTGCCTCAACTATGGCTGCGACCTCCTATAATTCACCCCTCCACTTT CASTMAATSYNSPLHF
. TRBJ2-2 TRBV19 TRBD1 TGTGCCAGTGGAAGCGTTGTGTCTCCGGGACAGGGGGAGCTGTTTTTT CASGSVVSPGQGELFF
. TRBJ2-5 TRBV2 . TGTGCCAGCAGATCTGGGACTGGAGAGACCCAGTACTTC CASRSGTGETQYF
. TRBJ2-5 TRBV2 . TGTGCCAGCAGTGTCTCCAGTGGAGAGACCCAGTACTTC CASSVSSGETQYF
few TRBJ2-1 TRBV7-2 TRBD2 TGTGCCAGCAGCTTAGCGGGTAGCGGGGGGCCCTACAATGAGCAGTTCTTC CASSLAGSGGPYNEQFF
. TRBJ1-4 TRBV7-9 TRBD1 TGTGCCAGCGGGGGACAGATTAATGAAAAACTGTTTTTT CASGGQINEKLFF
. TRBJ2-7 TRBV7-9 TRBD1 TGTGCCAGCACCCAACACAACCGGGACAGGGGCTACGAGCAGTACTTC CASTQHNRDRGYEQYF
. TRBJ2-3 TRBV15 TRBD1 TGTGCCACCAGCAGAGGTCTAACTCCAGGGGGTACGCAGTATTTT CATSRGLTPGGTQYF
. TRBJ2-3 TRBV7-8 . TGTGCCAGCAGCCGACATAGCACAGATACGCAGTATTTT CASSRHSTDTQYF
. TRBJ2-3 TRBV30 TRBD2 TGTGCCTGGAGTGTACAGAAGCGGGGGGCGCTGGGGACAGATACGCAGTATTTT CAWSVQKRGALGTDTQYF
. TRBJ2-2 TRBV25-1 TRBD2 TGTGCCAGCAGTGGGACTAGCGGGGGGCACAAGCTGTTTTTT CASSGTSGGHKLFF
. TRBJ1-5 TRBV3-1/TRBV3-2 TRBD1 TGTGCCAGCAGCGACAGGGGCCGCAATCAGCCCCAGCATTTT CASSDRGRNQPQHF
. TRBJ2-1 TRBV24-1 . TGTGCCACCAGTGATCACAGGAATGAGCAGTTCTTC CATSDHRNEQFF
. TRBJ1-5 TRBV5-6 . TGTGCCAGCAGCTTGGGGGCGGGATTGAATAGCAATCAGCCCCAGCATTTT CASSLGAGLNSNQPQHF
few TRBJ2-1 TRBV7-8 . TGTGCCAGCAGCGCGTCTAGCGCATCCTACAATGAGCAGTTCTTC CASSASSASYNEQFF
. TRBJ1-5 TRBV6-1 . TGTGCCAGCAGTGAAATGTCCGGAGGCAATCAGCCCCAGCATTTT CASSEMSGGNQPQHF
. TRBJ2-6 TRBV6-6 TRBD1 TGTGCCAGCACCCCGGGACAGCCGTCTGGGGCCAACGTCCTGACTTTC CASTPGQPSGANVLTF
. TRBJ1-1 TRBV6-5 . TGTGCCAGCAGCCCGCAGGGCACTGAAGCTTTCTTT CASSPQGTEAFF
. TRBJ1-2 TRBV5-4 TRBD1 TGTGCCAGCAGCCCCGGAGGGGGGACAGGGGGTATCTACACCTTC CASSPGGGTGGIYTF
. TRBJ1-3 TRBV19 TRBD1 TGTGCCTCCACCGACCGGCGGGACAGGGTCCTCGGAAACACCATATATTTT CASTDRRDRVLGNTIYF
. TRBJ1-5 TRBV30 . TGTGCCTGGAGGAGCTCCTCAGGGGAGCAGCCCCAGCATTTT CAWRSSSGEQPQHF
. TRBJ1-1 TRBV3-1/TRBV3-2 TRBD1 TGTGCCAGCAGCCTCAATTGGGACAGCGAAGCTTTCTTT CASSLNWDSEAFF
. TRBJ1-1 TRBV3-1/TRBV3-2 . TGTGCCAGCAGCCAAGGACGGGACACTGAAGCTTTCTTT CASSQGRDTEAFF
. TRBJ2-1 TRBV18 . TGTGCCAGCTCACCAATGATTCAGGCTAACAATGAGCAGTTCTTC CASSPMIQANNEQFF